Presented here are 17 T cell receptor beta chains from one specimen sequenced in a study of blood T cell repertoires in COVID-19. Using immunoSEQ multiplex PCR, the repertoire was profiled, and TCRdb retains in-frame clones only, with some absent. The table has 150,000 to 200,000 clones, approximately 87% seen once. Sequencing input: PBMCs or T cells enriched from blood (not recorded which). All receptors derive from a woman aged 45-59 years who had recovered from COVID-19.

The gene calls are TRBV7-6 and TRBJ2-3, with 8 bases aligning to TRBD2. Germline V lookup: CDR1 SGHVS, CDR2 FNYEAQ. V lost 4 bases and J lost 8; bases outside the gene matches: 11. This CDR3 is built from 15 residues. The CDR3 reads CASSSDPGGAATQYF. CDR3 nucleotides: TGTGCCAGCAGCTCAGACCCCGGGGGGGCCGCTACGCAGTATTTT.

The genes are TRBV3-1 (or the pseudogene TRBV3-2) and TRBJ2-7; 8 nucleotides align to TRBD1. J lost 4 bases, V lost 6 bases, and 14 bases had no gene match. Germline V gene lookup returns CDR1 LGHDT and CDR2 YNNKEL (reference sequence). The CDR3 has 16 residues. The CDR3 region is CASRGARTGKRYEQYF. The CDR3 DNA reads as TGTGCCAGCAGGGGGGCTCGGACAGGGAAAAGGTACGAGCAGTACTTC.

The genes are TRBV11-3 and TRBJ1-2; D is perhaps TRBD1 (6 bases). The V and J ends lost 6 bases and 6 bases respectively, with 17 bases between them. Germline-derived CDR1 and CDR2 are SGHNT and YENEEA. The CDR3 totals 14 residues. The CDR3 here is CASSFRGAGDGYTF. CDR3 coding DNA: TGTGCCAGCAGTTTTCGGGGGGCCGGGGATGGCTACACCTTC.

The rearrangement links TRBV2 to TRBJ2-3, with D possibly matching TRBD1 (5 bases). CDR1 and CDR2 (germline): SNHLY, FYNNEI. V was shortened by 5 bases and J by 0 bases, with 12 bases between the two germline ends. The CDR3 runs to 15 residues. The CDR3 reads CASSRQGGSTDTQYF. DNA of the CDR3: TGTGCCAGCAGTCGGCAGGGTGGAAGCACAGATACGCAGTATTTT.

The CDR3 is CASSQGQGGGYTF. The CDR3 nucleotides are TGTGCCAGCAGCCAAGGACAGGGAGGCGGCTACACCTTC. The chain employs TRBV3-1 (or the pseudogene TRBV3-2) and TRBJ1-2; TRBD1 matches at 7 bases. This CDR3 is built from 13 residues. Germline V CDR1 and CDR2: LGHDT, YNNKEL (reference sequence). Germline trimming cut 1 base from V and 8 bases from J; bases unmatched to any gene: 4.

This clone was recorded a few times. The chain employs TRBV7-8 and TRBJ2-3; 8 nucleotides align to TRBD2. Germline V gives CDR1 SGHVS, CDR2 FQNEAQ. The CDR3 is 16 amino acids. V lost 1 base and J lost 5; bases outside the gene matches: 8. The CDR3 DNA sequence: TGTGCCAGCAGCTTAGGAGCGGGGGAAAGTGGAGATACGCAGTATTTT. The encoded protein is CASSLGAGESGDTQYF.

This chain uses TRBV6-2 or TRBV6-3 with TRBJ1-5; the D gene is possibly TRBD1 (6 bases). V dropped 0 bases and J dropped 5 bases, with 14 bases sitting between them. Germline CDR1 is MNHEY and CDR2 is SVGEGT. CDR3 length: 16 residues. CDR3: CASSYSTQGVDQPQHF. Written as DNA, the CDR3 is TGTGCCAGCAGTTACTCGACACAGGGAGTTGATCAGCCCCAGCATTTT.

This chain uses TRBV9 with TRBJ2-3, with 10 positions matching TRBD1. The CDR3 loop spans 15 amino acids. Per the germline V gene, CDR1 is SGDLS and CDR2 is YYNGEE. The V gene end was trimmed by 3 bases and the J gene end by 2 bases; junction bases not matched to a gene: 3. Here the CDR3 reads CASSAGQGTTDTQYF. The CDR3 nucleotides are TGTGCCAGCAGCGCGGGACAGGGGACCACAGATACGCAGTATTTT.

The chain couples TRBV19 to TRBJ1-1, with 8 positions matching TRBD1. Germline V gene data show CDR1 as LNHDA and CDR2 as SQIVND (reference sequence). The CDR3 length is 18 residues. The trim removed 2 bases at V and 1 base at J, leaving 12 bases unmatched. CDR3 nucleotide sequence: TGTGCCAGTAGTATATGGGTCCGTTATGACAGGGGGAACACTGAAGCTTTCTTT. It yields the protein CASSIWVRYDRGNTEAFF.

CDR3 sequence: CASEKLRGGLDEQYF. CDR3 sequence (DNA): TGTGCCAGCGAAAAACTGCGGGGGGGCCTGGACGAGCAGTACTTC. The J gene is TRBJ2-7, the V gene TRBV28; 9 bases agree with TRBD2. With 8 bases clipped from V and 5 bases from J, the junction kept 13 bases outside the gene matches. This CDR3 region has 15 residues. Germline V gene lookup returns CDR1 MDHEN and CDR2 SYDVKM.

J is TRBJ2-7 and V is TRBV24-1, with 11 nucleotides matching TRBD2. The CDR3 totals 13 residues. From germline, CDR1 is KGHDR and CDR2 SFDVKD. V was clipped by 5 bases and J by 4 bases; unmatched bases: 0. CDR3 bases: TGTGCCACCAGTGGACTAGCGGGGTACGAGCAGTACTTC. Its protein is CATSGLAGYEQYF.

The chain uses TRBV13 and TRBJ2-1; 9 bases map to TRBD1. Germline CDR1 is PRHDT and CDR2 is FYEKMQ (reference sequence). The CDR3 length is 16 residues. The V segment lost 4 bases and the J segment 4 bases; nucleotides outside the gene matches: 8. CDR3 in DNA: TGTGCCAGCAGCTCACAGGGGGCTGTTGCGTACAATGAGCAGTTCTTC. Translating it yields CASSSQGAVAYNEQFF.

DNA of the CDR3: TGTGCCAGTAGTACCACCCCGACTAGAGGGGAGACCCAGTACTTC. Protein sequence: CASSTTPTRGETQYF. The chain has TRBV19 and TRBJ2-5; maybe TRBD2 (6 bases). The CDR3 length is 15 residues. Trimming took 4 bases from V and 5 from J, leaving 17 bases between them. The germline V gene has CDR1 LNHDA and CDR2 SQIVND (reference sequence). Together with reference TRBV19 and TRBJ2-5, the CDR3 gives the full variable domain: DGGITQSPKYLFRKEGQNVTLSCEQNLNHDAMYWYRQDPGQGLRLIYYSQIVNDFQKGDIAEGYSVSREKKESFPLTVTSAQKNPTAFYLCASSTTPTRGETQYFGPGTRLLVL.

The chain uses TRBV6-2 or TRBV6-3 and TRBJ1-6; D is unclear. Trimming took off 4 bases at V and 5 bases at J, with 21 bases between the two ends. Germline values: CDR1 MNHEY, CDR2 SVGEGT. This CDR3 region has 18 residues. The CDR3 DNA is TGTGCCAGCAGTTCAAAGACATTACGGCCTTTTAATAATTCACCCCTCCACTTT. Translation: CASSSKTLRPFNNSPLHF.

The gene calls are TRBV7-6 and TRBJ1-1, with a tentative D call TRBD1 (6 bases). Germline loops: CDR1 SGHVS, CDR2 FNYEAQ. CDR3 length: 16 amino acids. V lost 5 bases to trimming and J lost 1 base, with 17 bases between them. CDR3 amino acids: CASSPLVGRGNTEAFF. As DNA, the CDR3 is TGTGCCAGCAGCCCCCTGGTCGGCAGGGGGAACACTGAAGCTTTCTTT.

This CDR3 is CASSWTVNTEAFF. Written as DNA, the CDR3 is TGTGCCAGCAGTTGGACAGTTAACACTGAAGCTTTCTTT. The V and J genes are TRBV6-5 and TRBJ1-1; D is perhaps TRBD1 (6 bases). Trimming cost V 4 bases and J 2 bases, with 8 bases left between them. CDR3 length equals 13 residues. CDR1 is MNHEY and CDR2 is SVGAGI in the germline V gene.

The chain has TRBV6-1 and TRBJ2-2; TRBD2 might be the D (7 bases). Trimming cost V 4 bases and J 2 bases, with 14 bases left between them. Germline V CDR1 and CDR2: MNHNS, SASEGT. This CDR3 spans 16 amino acids. CDR3 nucleotide sequence: TGTGCCAGCAGTGCTAGGGGGGGATCAAACACCGGGGAGCTGTTTTTT. Residues: CASSARGGSNTGELFF.